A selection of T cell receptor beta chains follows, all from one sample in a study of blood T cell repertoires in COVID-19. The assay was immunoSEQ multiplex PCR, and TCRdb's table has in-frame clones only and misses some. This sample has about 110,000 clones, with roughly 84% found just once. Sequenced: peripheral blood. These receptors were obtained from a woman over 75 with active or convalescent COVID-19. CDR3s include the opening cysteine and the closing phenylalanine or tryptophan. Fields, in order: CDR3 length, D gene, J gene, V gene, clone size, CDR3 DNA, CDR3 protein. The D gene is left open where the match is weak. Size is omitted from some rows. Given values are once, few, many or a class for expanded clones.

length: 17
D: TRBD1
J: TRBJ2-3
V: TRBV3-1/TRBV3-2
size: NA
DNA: TGTGCCAGCAGCCTAAACGACAGGGCACCGAGCACAGATACGCAGTATTTT
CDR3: CASSLNDRAPSTDTQYF

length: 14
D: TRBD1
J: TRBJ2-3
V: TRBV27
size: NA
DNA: TGTGCCAGCAGCTTAGGGACAGTGCCAGATACGCAGTATTTT
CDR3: CASSLGTVPDTQYF

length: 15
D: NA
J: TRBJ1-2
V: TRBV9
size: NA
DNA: TGTGCCAGCAGCGTGGGACTTATTCCTAACTATGGCTACACCTTC
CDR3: CASSVGLIPNYGYTF

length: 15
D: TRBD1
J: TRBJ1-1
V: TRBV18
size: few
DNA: TGTGCCAGCTCTAGACAGGGGGCAGAAAACACTGAAGCTTTCTTT
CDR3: CASSRQGAENTEAFF

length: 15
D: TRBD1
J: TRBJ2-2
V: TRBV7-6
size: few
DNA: TGTGCCAGCAGCTCCAGGGGGCTGAACACCGGGGAGCTGTTTTTT
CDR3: CASSSRGLNTGELFF

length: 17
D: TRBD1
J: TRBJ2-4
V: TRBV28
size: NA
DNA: TGTGCCAGCAGCCGAACAGGGGGCTACAGACCCGAAAACATTCAGTACTTC
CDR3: CASSRTGGYRPENIQYF

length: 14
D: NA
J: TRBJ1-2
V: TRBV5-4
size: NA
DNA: TGTGCCAGCAGCTTGGATGATGGTAATAGCGGCTACACCTTC
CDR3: CASSLDDGNSGYTF

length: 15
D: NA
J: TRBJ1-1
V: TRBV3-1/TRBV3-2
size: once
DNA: TGTGCCAGCAGCCGAGGATCGACAGGGAACACTGAAGCTTTCTTT
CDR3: CASSRGSTGNTEAFF

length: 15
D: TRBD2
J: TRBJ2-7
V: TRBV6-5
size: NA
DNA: TGTGCCAGCAGGTACTCTAGCGGGAGCTCCTACGAGCAGTACTTC
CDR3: CASRYSSGSSYEQYF

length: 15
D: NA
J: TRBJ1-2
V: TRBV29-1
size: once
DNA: TGCAGCGTTGAAGCCCCTACAGTTTCTAACTATGGCTACACCTTC
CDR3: CSVEAPTVSNYGYTF

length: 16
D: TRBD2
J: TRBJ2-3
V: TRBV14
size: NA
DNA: TGTGCCAGCAGCCAAGGACTAGCGGGAGTGACAGATACGCAGTATTTT
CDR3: CASSQGLAGVTDTQYF

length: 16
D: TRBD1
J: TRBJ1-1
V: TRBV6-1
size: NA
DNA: TGTGCCAGCAGTGACAGGGGGCGTACTATGAACACTGAAGCTTTCTTT
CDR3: CASSDRGRTMNTEAFF

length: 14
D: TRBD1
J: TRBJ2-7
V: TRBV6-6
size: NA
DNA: TGTGCCAGCAGTTACGAGGACAGGGAATACGAGCAGTACTTC
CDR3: CASSYEDREYEQYF

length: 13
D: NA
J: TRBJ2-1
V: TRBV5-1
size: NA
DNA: TGCGCCAGCAGCCTAGGACTGGACAATGAGCAGTTCTTC
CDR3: CASSLGLDNEQFF

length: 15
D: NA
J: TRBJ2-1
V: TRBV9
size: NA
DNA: TGTGCCAGCAGCGTAGGATCTAGCGCCTACAATGAGCAGTTCTTC
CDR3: CASSVGSSAYNEQFF

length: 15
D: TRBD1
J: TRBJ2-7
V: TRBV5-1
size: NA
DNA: TGCGCCAGCAGCTTCACAGGGGCTCATCAAGGAGAGCAGTACTTC
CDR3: CASSFTGAHQGEQYF

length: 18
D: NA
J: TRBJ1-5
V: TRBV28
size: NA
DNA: TGTGCCAGCAGTTTGTGGGGGCGCTTTGGAAATAGCAATCAGCCCCAGCATTTT
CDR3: CASSLWGRFGNSNQPQHF

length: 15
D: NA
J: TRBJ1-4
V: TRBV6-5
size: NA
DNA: TGTGCCAGCAGCGCCAACCGGGGGGATAATGAAAAACTGTTTTTT
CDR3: CASSANRGDNEKLFF

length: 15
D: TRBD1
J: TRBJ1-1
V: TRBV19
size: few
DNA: TGTGCCAGTAGTCTTGCCCAGGGGGTGAACACTGAAGCTTTCTTT
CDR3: CASSLAQGVNTEAFF

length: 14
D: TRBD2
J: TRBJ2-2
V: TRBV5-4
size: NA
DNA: TGTGCCAGCAGCTTGGCCGGGGGGGCCGGGGAGCTGTTTTTT
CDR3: CASSLAGGAGELFF

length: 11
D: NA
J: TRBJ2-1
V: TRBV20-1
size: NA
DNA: TGCAGTGCAAGACGCTACAATGAGCAGTTCTTC
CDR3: CSARRYNEQFF

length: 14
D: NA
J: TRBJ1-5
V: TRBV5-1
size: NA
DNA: TGCGCCAGCAGCCCGGAGGGCGGGCGGGGGCCCCAGCATTTT
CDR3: CASSPEGGRGPQHF

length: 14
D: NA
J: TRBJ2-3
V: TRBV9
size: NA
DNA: TGTGCCAGCAGCCCCCGGACTGACGGGAATACGCAGTATTTT
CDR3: CASSPRTDGNTQYF

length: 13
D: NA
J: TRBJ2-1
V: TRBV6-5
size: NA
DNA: TGTGCCAGCAGGAGGACAGTCGACAATGAGCAGTTCTTC
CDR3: CASRRTVDNEQFF

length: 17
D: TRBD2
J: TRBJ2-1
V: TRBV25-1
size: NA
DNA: TGTGCCAGCAGTGAGGGCCTAGCGGGAGGAGGCTACAATGAGCAGTTCTTC
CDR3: CASSEGLAGGGYNEQFF

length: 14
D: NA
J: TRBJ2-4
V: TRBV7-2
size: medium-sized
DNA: TGTGCCAGCAGGGCGGCGGGGGCCAAAAACATTCAGTACTTC
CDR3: CASRAAGAKNIQYF

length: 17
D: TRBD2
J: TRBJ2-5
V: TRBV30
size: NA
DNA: TGTGCCTGGAGCCCTGGACTAGCGGGAGCAGCCCAAGAGACCCAGTACTTC
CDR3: CAWSPGLAGAAQETQYF

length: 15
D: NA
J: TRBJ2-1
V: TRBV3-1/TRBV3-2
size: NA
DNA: TGTGCCAGCAGCCAAGTTTCCGGGATTAAAAATGAGCAGTTCTTC
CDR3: CASSQVSGIKNEQFF

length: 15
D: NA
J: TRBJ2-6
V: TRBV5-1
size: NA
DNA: TGCGCCAGCAGCCCGACTGGCCGCGGGGCCAACGTCCTGACTTTC
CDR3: CASSPTGRGANVLTF

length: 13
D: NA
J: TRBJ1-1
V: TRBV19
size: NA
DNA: TGTGCCACCAAAATCGGGGGTAACACTGAAGCTTTCTTT
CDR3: CATKIGGNTEAFF

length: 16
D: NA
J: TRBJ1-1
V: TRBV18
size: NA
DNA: TGTGCCAGCTCACCCCGGGACTTAGGCAAGAACACTGAAGCTTTCTTT
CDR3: CASSPRDLGKNTEAFF

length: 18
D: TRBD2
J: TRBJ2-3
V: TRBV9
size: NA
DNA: TGTGCCAGCAGCGTAGGTGGGGGACTAGCGGGAGTCTCCGATACGCAGTATTTT
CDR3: CASSVGGGLAGVSDTQYF

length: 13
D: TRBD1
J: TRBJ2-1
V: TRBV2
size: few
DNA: TGTGCCAGTACAGGGGGCTTGGACGATGAGCAGTTCTTC
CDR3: CASTGGLDDEQFF

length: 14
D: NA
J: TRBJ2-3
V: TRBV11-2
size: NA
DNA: TGTGCCAGCAGCTTATCTATAGGGAGAGATACGCAGTATTTT
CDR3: CASSLSIGRDTQYF

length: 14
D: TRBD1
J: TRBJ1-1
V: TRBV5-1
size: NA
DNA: TGCGCCAGCACCACAGGGGGCGAGAACACTGAAGCTTTCTTT
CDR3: CASTTGGENTEAFF

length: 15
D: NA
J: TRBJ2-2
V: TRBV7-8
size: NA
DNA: TGTGCCAGCAGCCCAATGACAGGATACACCGGGGAGCTGTTTTTT
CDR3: CASSPMTGYTGELFF

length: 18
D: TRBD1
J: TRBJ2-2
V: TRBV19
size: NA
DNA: TGTGCCAGTAGTAGGGGGACAGCCGGGACAACGAACACCGGGGAGCTGTTTTTT
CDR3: CASSRGTAGTTNTGELFF

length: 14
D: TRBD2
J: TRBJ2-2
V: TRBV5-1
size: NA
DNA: TGCGCCAGCAGCCCGCGGGAGGGCTCCGGGGAGCTGTTTTTT
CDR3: CASSPREGSGELFF

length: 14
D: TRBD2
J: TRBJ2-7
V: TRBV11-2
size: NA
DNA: TGTGCCAGCAGCCAAGGGGGACTAGGTTACGAGCAGTACTTC
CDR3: CASSQGGLGYEQYF

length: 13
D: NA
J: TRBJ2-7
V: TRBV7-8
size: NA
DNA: TGTGCCAGCAGCTTAACCGACAGCTACGAGCAGTACTTC
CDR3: CASSLTDSYEQYF

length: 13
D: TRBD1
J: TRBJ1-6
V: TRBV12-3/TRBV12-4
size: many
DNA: TGTGCCAGCAGCCGGACAGGGGACTCACCCCTCCACTTT
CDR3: CASSRTGDSPLHF

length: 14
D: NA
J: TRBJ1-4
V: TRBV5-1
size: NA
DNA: TGCGCCAGCAGCTTAAGAGCTTCTAATGAAAAACTGTTTTTT
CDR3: CASSLRASNEKLFF

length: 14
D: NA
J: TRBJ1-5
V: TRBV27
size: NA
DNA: TGTGCCAGCAGTTCGGTGGTGAGCAATCAGCCCCAGCATTTT
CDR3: CASSSVVSNQPQHF

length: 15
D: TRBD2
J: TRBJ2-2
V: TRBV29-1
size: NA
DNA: TGCAGCGCGCAGACCGGGACTACCCACACCGGGGAGCTGTTTTTT
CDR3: CSAQTGTTHTGELFF

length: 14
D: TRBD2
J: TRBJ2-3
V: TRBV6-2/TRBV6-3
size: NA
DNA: TGTGCCAGCAGTCCGGGACTAGCGAAAGATACGCAGTATTTT
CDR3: CASSPGLAKDTQYF

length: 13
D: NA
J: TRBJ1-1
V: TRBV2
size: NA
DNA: TGTGCCAGCAGTAGGACAGAGAGCACTGAAGCTTTCTTT
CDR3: CASSRTESTEAFF

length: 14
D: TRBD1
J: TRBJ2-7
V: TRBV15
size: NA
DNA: TGTGCCACCAGCAGAGGGACAGGGGGTAGCGAGCAGTACTTC
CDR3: CATSRGTGGSEQYF

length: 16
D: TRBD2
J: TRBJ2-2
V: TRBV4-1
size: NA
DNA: TGCGCCAGCAGCGAGGGACTAGCAGGGGACACCGGGGAGCTGTTTTTT
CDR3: CASSEGLAGDTGELFF

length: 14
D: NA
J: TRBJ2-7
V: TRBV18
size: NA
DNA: TGTGCCAGCTCACCACGATACCAGGGCTACGAGCAGTACTTC
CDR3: CASSPRYQGYEQYF

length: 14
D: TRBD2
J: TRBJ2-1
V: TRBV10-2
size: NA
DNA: TGCGCCAGCAGCGGGGGACTAGCATTGAATGAGCAGTTCTTC
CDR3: CASSGGLALNEQFF

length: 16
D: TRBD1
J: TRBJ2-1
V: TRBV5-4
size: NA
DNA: TGTGCCAGCAGTCCTCAAGGACAGGGGGCCTCAAATGAGCAGTTCTTC
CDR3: CASSPQGQGASNEQFF

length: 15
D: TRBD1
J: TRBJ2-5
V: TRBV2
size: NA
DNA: TGTGCCAGCAGTGTTGACAGGGGGCCTCAAGAGACCCAGTACTTC
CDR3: CASSVDRGPQETQYF